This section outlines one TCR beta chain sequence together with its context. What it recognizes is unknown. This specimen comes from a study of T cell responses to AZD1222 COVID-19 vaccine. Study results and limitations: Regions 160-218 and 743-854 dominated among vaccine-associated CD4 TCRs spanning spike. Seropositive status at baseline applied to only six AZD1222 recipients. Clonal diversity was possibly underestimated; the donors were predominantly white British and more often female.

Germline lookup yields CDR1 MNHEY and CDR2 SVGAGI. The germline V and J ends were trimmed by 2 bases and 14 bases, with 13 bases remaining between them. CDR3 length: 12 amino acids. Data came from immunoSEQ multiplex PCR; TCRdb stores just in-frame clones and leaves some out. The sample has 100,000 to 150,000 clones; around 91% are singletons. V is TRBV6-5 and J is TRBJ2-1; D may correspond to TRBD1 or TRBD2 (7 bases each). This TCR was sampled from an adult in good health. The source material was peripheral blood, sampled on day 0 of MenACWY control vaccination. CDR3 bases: TGTGCCAGCAGTTACCAGGGGGGGAAAAAGTTCTTC. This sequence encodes CASSYQGGKKFF.